This TCR beta chain was recorded in a study of identical twins. Study-wide results and limits: Within twin pairs, the out-of-frame alpha sequences they shared showed excess low generation probability. For zero-insertion analyses, partial confounding could come from invariant MAIT and iNKT cells.

Ten or more counts support this clonotype. Its antigen is currently unknown. MiXCR, applied by TCRdb to the 5' RACE reads, yields one record per CDR3 protein. The table lists hundreds of thousands of distinct CDR3 sequences, 21% of them singletons, with 4% to 5.5% in the top ten. This same sample was also part of a study on T cells expressing NK-cell markers. This second study says: Most of the eight sequenced donors tested HCMV-seropositive; one tested seronegative.

The origin of this receptor is a woman aged 18-35 years in good health. Sample: PBMCs.

CDR3 sequence: CASSFRASGVRNNEQFF. CDR3 coding DNA: TGTGCCAGCAGTTTTCGGGCTAGCGGGGTACGAAATAATGAGCAGTTCTTC. The chain recombines TRBV27 with TRBJ2-1; TRBD2 aligns across 9 bases. Germline values: CDR1 MNHEY, CDR2 SMNVEV (reference sequence). There are 17 residues in the CDR3. V gave up 3 bases and J gave up 7 bases; unmatched junction bases: 13.